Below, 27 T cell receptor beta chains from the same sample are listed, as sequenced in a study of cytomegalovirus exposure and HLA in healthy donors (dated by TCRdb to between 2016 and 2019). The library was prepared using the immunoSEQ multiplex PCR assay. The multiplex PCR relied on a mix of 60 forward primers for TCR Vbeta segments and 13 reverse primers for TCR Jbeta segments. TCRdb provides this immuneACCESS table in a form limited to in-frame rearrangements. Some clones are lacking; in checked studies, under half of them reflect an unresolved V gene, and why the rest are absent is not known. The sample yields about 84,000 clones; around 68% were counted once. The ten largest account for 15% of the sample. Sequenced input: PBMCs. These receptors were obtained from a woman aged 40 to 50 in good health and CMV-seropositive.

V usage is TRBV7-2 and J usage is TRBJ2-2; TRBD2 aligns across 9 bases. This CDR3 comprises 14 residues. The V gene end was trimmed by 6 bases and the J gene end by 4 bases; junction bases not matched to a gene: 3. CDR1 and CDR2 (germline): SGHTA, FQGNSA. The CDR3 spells CASRDSGSTGELFF. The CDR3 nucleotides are TGTGCCAGCAGGGATAGCGGGAGCACCGGGGAGCTGTTTTTT.

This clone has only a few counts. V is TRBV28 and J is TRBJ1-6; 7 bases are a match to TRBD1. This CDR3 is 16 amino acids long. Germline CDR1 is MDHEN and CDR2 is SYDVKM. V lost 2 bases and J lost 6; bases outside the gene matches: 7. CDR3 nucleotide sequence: TGTGCCAGCAGTTTACTGTGGGGACAGTTTAATTCACCCCTCCACTTT. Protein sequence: CASSLLWGQFNSPLHF.

The CDR3 is CASSLARLTDTQYF. The CDR3 bases are TGTGCCAGCAGCTTAGCGCGCCTGACAGATACGCAGTATTTT. This chain joins TRBV7-2 and TRBJ2-3; D call uncertain. Trimming took off 0 bases at V and 3 bases at J, with 7 bases between the two ends. Germline-derived CDR1 and CDR2 are SGHTA and FQGNSA. This CDR3 contains 14 residues.

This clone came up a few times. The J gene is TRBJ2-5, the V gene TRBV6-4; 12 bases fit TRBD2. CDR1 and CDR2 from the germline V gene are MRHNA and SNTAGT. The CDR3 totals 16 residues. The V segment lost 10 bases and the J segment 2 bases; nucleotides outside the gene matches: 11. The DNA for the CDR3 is TGTGCCACCTCCGGGACTAGCGGGCCAAATCAAGAGACCCAGTACTTC. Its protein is CATSGTSGPNQETQYF.

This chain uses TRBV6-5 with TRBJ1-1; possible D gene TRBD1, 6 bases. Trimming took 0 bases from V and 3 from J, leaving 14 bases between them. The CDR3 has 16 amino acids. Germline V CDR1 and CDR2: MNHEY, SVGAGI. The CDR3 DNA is TGTGCCAGCAGTTACTCGATCCTCCCAGGGGACACTGAAGCTTTCTTT. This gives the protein CASSYSILPGDTEAFF.

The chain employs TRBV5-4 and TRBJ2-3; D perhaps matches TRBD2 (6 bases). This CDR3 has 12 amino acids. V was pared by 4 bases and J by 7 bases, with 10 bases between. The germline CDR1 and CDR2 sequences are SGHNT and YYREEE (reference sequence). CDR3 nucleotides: TGTGCCAGCAGCCAGGGACTTTATACGCAGTATTTT. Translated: CASSQGLYTQYF.

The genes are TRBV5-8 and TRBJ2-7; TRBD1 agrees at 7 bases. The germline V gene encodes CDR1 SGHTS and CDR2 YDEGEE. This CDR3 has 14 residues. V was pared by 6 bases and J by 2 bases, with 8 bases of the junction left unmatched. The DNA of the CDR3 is TGTGCCAGCACGCGAAGACAGGGACCCTACGAGCAGTACTTC. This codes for CASTRRQGPYEQYF. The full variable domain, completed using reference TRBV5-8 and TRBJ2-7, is EAGVTQSPTHLIKTRGQQATLRCSPISGHTSVYWYQQALGLGLQFLLWYDEGEERNRGNFPPRFSGRQFPNYSSELNVNALELEDSALYLCASTRRQGPYEQYFGPGTRLTVT.

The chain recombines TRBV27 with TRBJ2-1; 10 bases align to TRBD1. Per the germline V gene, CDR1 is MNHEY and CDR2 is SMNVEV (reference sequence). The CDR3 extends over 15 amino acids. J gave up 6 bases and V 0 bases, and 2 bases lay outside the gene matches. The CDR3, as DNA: TGTGCCAGCAGTTTATCCCGGACAGGGGGCAATGAGCAGTTCTTC. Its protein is CASSLSRTGGNEQFF.

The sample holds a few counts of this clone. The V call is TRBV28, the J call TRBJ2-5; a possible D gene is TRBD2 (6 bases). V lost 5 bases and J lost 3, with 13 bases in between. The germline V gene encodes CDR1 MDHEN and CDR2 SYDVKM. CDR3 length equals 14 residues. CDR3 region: CASSPGLEKETQYF. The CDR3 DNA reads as TGTGCCAGCAGTCCGGGACTGGAAAAAGAGACCCAGTACTTC.

The CDR3 sequence is CAGLVREPNYGYTF. The CDR3 DNA sequence: TGTGCCGGCCTGGTACGGGAGCCTAACTATGGCTACACCTTC. The chain joins TRBV2 to TRBJ1-2; no clear D gene. CDR1 is SNHLY and CDR2 is FYNNEI in the germline V gene. V was cut by 11 bases and J by 0 bases, with 16 bases left in between. This CDR3 region has 14 residues.

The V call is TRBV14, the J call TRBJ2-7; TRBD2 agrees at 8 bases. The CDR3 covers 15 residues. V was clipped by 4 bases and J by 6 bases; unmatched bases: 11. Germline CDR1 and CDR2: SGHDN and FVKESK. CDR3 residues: CASSLPAGEGREQYF. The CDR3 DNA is TGTGCCAGCAGCCTGCCAGCGGGAGAAGGGCGCGAGCAGTACTTC.

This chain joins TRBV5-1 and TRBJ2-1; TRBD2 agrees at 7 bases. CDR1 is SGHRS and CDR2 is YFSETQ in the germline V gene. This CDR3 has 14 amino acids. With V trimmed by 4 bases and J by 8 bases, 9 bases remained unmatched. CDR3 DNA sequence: TGCGCCAGCAGCCGGGAGGCGGGAGCGGATGAGCAGTTCTTC. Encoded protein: CASSREAGADEQFF.

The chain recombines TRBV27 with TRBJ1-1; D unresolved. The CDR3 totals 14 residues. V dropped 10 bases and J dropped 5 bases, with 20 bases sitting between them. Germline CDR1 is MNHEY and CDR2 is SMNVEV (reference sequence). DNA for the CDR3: TGTGCCACCGCCCCGACTAGAGGCCGGACTGAAGCTTTCTTT. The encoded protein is CATAPTRGRTEAFF.

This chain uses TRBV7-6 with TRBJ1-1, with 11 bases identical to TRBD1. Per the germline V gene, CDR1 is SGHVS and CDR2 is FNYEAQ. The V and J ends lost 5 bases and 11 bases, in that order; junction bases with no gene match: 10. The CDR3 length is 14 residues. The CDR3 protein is CASSRGQGVGWAFF. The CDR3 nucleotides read TGTGCCAGCAGCCGGGGACAGGGGGTAGGGTGGGCTTTCTTT.

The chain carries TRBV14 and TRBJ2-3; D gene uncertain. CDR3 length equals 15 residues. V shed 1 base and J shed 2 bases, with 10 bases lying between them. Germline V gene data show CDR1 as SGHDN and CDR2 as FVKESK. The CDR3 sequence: CASSQARSITDTQYF. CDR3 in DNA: TGTGCCAGCAGCCAAGCGAGGAGTATCACAGATACGCAGTATTTT.

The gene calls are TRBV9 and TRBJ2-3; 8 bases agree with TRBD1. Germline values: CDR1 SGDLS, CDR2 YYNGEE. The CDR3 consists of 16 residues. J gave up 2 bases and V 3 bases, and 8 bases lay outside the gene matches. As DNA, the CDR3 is TGTGCCAGCAGCGCTGTCGGACAGGGACACACAGATACGCAGTATTTT. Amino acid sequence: CASSAVGQGHTDTQYF.

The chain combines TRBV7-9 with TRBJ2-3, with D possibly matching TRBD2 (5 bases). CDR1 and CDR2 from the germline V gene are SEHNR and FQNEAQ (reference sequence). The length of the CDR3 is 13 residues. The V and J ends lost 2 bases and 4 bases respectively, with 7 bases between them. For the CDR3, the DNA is TGTGCCAGCAGCTTACTGGGAGCAGATACGCAGTATTTT. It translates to CASSLLGADTQYF.

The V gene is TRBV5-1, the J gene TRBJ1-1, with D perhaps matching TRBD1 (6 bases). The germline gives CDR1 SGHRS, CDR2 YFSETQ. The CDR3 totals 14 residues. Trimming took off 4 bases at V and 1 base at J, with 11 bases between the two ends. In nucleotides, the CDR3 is TGCGCCAGCAGCAGTGAGACAGGGAACACTGAAGCTTTCTTT. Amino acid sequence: CASSSETGNTEAFF.

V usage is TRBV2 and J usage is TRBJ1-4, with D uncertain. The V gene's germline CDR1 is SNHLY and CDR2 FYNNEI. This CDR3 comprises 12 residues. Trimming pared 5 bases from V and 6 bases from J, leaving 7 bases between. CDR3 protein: CASSPRDEKLFF. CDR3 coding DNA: TGTGCCAGCAGTCCTAGAGATGAAAAACTGTTTTTT.

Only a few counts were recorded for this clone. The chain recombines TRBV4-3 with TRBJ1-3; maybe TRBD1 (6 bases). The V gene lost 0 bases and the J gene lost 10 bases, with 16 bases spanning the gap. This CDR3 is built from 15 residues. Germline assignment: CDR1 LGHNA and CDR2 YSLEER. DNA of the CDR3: TGCGCCAGCAGCCAAGATAGACAGGACCTTAAAACCATATATTTT. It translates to CASSQDRQDLKTIYF.

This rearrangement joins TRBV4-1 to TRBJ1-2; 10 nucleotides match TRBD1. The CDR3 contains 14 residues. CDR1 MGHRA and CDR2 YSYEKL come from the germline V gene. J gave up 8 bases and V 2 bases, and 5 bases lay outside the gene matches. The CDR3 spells CASSQRGQGLGYTF. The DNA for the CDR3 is TGCGCCAGCAGCCAAAGGGGACAGGGGTTGGGCTACACCTTC.

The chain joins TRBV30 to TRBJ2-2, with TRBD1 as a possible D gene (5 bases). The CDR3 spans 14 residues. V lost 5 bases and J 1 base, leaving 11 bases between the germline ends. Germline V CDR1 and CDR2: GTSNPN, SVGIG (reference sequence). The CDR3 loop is CAWVQGLNTGELFF. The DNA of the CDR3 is TGTGCCTGGGTCCAGGGTTTGAACACCGGGGAGCTGTTTTTT.

CDR3 bases: TGTGCCAGCAGTTTCGGCCCCAACGGGATAATCGCTTTCTTT. Translation gives CASSFGPNGIIAFF. The genes are TRBV27 and TRBJ1-1; no clear D gene. The CDR3 length is 14 residues. Trimming removed 3 bases from V and 11 bases from J, with 19 bases in between. Germline V gives CDR1 MNHEY, CDR2 SMNVEV (reference sequence).

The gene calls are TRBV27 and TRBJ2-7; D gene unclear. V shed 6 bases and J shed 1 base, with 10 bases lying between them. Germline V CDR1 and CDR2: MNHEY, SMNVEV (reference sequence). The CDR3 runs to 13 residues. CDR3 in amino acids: CASSSGSSYEQYF. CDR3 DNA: TGTGCCAGCAGCTCCGGGTCTTCCTACGAGCAGTACTTC.

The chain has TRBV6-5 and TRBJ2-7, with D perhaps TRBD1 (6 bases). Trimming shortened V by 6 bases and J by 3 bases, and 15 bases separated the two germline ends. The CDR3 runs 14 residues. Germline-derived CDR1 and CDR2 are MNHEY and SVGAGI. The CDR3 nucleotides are TGTGCCAGCAGCCGGACAGTAACCGACTACGAGCAGTACTTC. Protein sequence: CASSRTVTDYEQYF.

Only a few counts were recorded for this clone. Here the CDR3 reads CAWSVLTGSSPLHF. The DNA for the CDR3 is TGTGCCTGGAGTGTACTGACAGGGAGTTCACCCCTCCACTTT. The rearrangement joins TRBV30 to TRBJ1-6, with 7 positions matching TRBD1. The CDR3 covers 14 residues. The V gene end was trimmed by 0 bases and the J gene end by 9 bases; junction bases not matched to a gene: 5. Germline CDR1 reads GTSNPN; CDR2 reads SVGIG (reference sequence).

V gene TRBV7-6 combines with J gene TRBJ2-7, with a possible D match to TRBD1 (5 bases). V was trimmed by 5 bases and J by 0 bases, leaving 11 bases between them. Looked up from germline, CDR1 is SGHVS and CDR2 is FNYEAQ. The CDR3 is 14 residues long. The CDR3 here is CASSEETASYEQYF. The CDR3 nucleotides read TGTGCCAGCAGCGAGGAGACAGCCTCCTACGAGCAGTACTTC.